One and the same sample provided the 11 T cell receptor beta chains below, sequenced in a study of T cell clusters in autoimmune cytopenias. About 37,500 genome equivalents of blood DNA were amplified for TRB. One tube held mixed TRB-A and TRB-B primer pools for touch-down PCR. Reanalyzing the multiplex PCR reads, TCRdb keeps one entry per CDR3 protein, without DNA. This table holds 7,000 to 8,500 distinct CDR3 sequences. Sequences were obtained from peripheral blood. Receptors originate from a human donor with an autoimmune cytopenia or autoimmune hepatitis (not recorded which).

J is TRBJ2-1 and V is TRBV18. Looked up from germline, CDR1 is KGHSH and CDR2 is LQKENI. The CDR3 consists of 16 residues. This CDR3 reads CASSQQGDLSYNEQFF.

V is TRBV5-4 and J is TRBJ1-3. The germline CDR1 and CDR2 sequences are SGHNT and YYREEE (reference sequence). The CDR3 has 15 amino acids. CDR3 protein: CASSLVGNSGNTIYF.

Measured by frequency, this clonotype is medium-sized (0.01 to 0.1%). This rearrangement joins TRBV7-9 to TRBJ1-2; TCRdb's D gene call, TRBD1, goes unchecked for lack of DNA. The CDR3 is 15 residues long. CDR1 is SEHNR, CDR2 FQNEAQ, per germline (reference sequence). The CDR3 sequence is CASSTSFQGDYGYTF.

The chain joins TRBV19 to TRBJ2-1; no DNA is available, so the TRBD1 call from TCRdb remains unchecked. This CDR3 has 15 residues. Germline V gene lookup returns CDR1 LNHDA and CDR2 SQIVND (reference sequence). The CDR3 loop reads CASSIDGGGYNEQFF.

The rearrangement joins TRBV18 to TRBJ2-1. The CDR3 is made up of 12 amino acids. Looked up from germline, CDR1 is KGHSH and CDR2 is LQKENI. The CDR3 loop reads CASSPPTPEQFF.

In terms of frequency, this clonotype is medium-sized (0.01 to 0.1%). CDR3 loop: CASSPWDRPKDGYTF. The rearrangement uses TRBV6-5 and TRBJ1-2; checking the TCRdb D call of TRBD1 is not possible without DNA. This CDR3 contains 15 residues. Germline V gene lookup returns CDR1 MNHEY and CDR2 SVGAGI.

The gene calls are TRBV12-3 or TRBV12-4 and TRBJ1-2; TCRdb calls TRBD1, which cannot be checked without DNA. CDR3 length equals 11 residues. CDR3 residues: CASSLREGYTF.

The chain combines TRBV6-1 with TRBJ1-5; the TRBD1 assignment by TCRdb is unverifiable without DNA. This CDR3 region has 16 residues. Germline values: CDR1 MNHNS, CDR2 SASEGT. The CDR3 is CASSSSRGYSNQPQHF.

The J gene is TRBJ1-1, the V gene TRBV11-2; checking the TCRdb D call of TRBD1 is not possible without DNA. CDR1 and CDR2 (germline): SGHAT, FQNNGV. The CDR3 has 15 amino acids. The CDR3 reads CASSLVGRGRPEAFF.

The J gene is TRBJ2-1, the V gene TRBV9; with no DNA, the TCRdb D assignment of TRBD1 cannot be verified. CDR1 and CDR2 from the germline V gene are SGDLS and YYNGEE. CDR3 length: 15 residues. This CDR3 is CASSVTSTGRNEQFF.

V usage is TRBV5-4 and J usage is TRBJ1-2; the D call of TRBD1 rests on TCRdb alone, since no DNA is present to check it. This CDR3 region has 16 residues. In germline, CDR1 is SGHNT, CDR2 YYREEE (reference sequence). The CDR3: CASSWDPGGAGYGYTF. Variable domain in full (rest from reference TRBV5-4 and TRBJ1-2): ETGVTQSPTHLIKTRGQQVTLRCSSQSGHNTVSWYQQALGQGPQFIFQYYREEENGRGNFPPRFSGLQFPNYSSELNVNALELDDSALYLCASSWDPGGAGYGYTFGSGTRLTVV.